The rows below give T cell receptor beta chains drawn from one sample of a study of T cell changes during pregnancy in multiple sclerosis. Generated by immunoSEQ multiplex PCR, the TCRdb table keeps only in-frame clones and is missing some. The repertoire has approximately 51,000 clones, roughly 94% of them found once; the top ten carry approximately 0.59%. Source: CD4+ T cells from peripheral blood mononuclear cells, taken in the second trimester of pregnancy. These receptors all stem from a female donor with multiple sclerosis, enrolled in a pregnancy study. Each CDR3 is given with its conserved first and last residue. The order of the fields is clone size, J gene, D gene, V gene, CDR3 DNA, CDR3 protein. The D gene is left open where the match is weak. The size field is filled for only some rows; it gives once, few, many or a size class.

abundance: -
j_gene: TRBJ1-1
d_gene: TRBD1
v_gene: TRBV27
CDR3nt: TGTGCCAGCAGTCGAACAGGGGGCGGAGAAGCTTTCTTT
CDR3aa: CASSRTGGGEAFF

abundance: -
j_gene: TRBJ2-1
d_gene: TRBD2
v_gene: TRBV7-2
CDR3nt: TGTGCCAGCAGCTTACAACTAGCGGGGCTGGGGCAGTTCTTC
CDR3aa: CASSLQLAGLGQFF

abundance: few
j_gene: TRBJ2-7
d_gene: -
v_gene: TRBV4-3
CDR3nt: TGCGCCAGCAGCCAAGATTACGGTCTGGGGCGGGGGCAACCCTACGAGCAGTACTTC
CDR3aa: CASSQDYGLGRGQPYEQYF

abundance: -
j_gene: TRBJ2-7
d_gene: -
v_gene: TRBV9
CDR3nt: TGTGCCAGCAGCCCTCGGGAAGGCGAGCAGTACTTC
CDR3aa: CASSPREGEQYF

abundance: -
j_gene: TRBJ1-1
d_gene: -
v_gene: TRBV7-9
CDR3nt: TGTGCCAGCAGCTCGACAGTGCAACCTGAAGCTTTCTTT
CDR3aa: CASSSTVQPEAFF

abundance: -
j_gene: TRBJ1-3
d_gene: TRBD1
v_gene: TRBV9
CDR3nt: TGTGCCAGCAGCGGCCGACAGGGGACAGCAGGAAACACCATATATTTT
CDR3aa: CASSGRQGTAGNTIYF

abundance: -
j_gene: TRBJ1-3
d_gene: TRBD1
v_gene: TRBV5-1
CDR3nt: TGCGCCAGCAGCTGGGGACAGGGAAACTCTGGAAACACCATATATTTT
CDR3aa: CASSWGQGNSGNTIYF

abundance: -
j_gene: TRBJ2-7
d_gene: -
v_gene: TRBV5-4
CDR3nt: TGTGCCAGCAGCTCCGCTCCGCCAGGTGAGCAGTACTTC
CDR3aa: CASSSAPPGEQYF

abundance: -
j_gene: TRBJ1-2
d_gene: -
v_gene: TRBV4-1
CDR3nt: TGCGCCAGCAGCCAATCCCCAGGGAATTACTATGGCTACACCTTC
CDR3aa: CASSQSPGNYYGYTF

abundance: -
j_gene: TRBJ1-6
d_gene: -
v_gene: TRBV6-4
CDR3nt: TGTGCCAGCAGTGAATCAACCGCGCATAATTCACCCCTCCACTTT
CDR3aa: CASSESTAHNSPLHF

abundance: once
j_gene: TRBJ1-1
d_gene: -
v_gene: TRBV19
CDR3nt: TGTGCCAGTACCCCCGGGACTCCCCTGGGGACTGAAGCTTTCTTT
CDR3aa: CASTPGTPLGTEAFF

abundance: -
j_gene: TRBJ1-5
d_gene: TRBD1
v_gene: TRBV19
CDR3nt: TGTGCCAGTAGTATGGGGACAGGGAGGAATAGCAATCAGCCCCAGCATTTT
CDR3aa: CASSMGTGRNSNQPQHF

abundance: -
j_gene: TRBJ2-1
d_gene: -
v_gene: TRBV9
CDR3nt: TGTGCCAGCAGCGTAGCACTAGATGGTGAGCAGTTCTTC
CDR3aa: CASSVALDGEQFF

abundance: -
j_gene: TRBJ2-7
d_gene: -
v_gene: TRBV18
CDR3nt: TGTGCCAGCTCAGCCGGGGAGGATCTGTACTTC
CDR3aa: CASSAGEDLYF

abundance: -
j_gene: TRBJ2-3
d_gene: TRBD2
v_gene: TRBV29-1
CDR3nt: TGCAGCGTTGAAACTAGCGGGGGGGCAGATACGCAGTATTTT
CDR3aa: CSVETSGGADTQYF

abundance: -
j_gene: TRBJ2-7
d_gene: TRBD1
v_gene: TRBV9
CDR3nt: TGTGCCAGCAGCTTGGACAGGGCCGTCTACGAGCAGTACTTC
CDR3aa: CASSLDRAVYEQYF

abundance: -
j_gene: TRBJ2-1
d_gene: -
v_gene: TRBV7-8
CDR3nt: TGTGCCAGCAGCTCTCAGACAGGTTCGGTTTATAATGAGCAGTTCTTC
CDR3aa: CASSSQTGSVYNEQFF

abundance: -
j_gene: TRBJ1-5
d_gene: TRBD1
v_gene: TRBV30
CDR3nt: TGTGCCTGGAGTGTTGGCACAGGGGTCCTCAATCAGCCCCAGCATTTT
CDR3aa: CAWSVGTGVLNQPQHF

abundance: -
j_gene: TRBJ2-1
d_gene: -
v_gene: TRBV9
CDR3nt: TGTGCCAGCGGTGGACTGGGTAGGCAGTTCTTC
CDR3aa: CASGGLGRQFF

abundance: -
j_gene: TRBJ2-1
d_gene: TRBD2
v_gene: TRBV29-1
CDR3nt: TGCAGCGTTGAGGGATCGACTAGCGGGGGGACCGTACGGTACAATGAGCAGTTCTTC
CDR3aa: CSVEGSTSGGTVRYNEQFF

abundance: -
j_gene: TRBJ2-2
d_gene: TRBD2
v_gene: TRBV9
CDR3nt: TGTGCCAGCACCAACCTAGCGGGGGGGACCGGGGAGCTGTTTTTT
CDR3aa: CASTNLAGGTGELFF

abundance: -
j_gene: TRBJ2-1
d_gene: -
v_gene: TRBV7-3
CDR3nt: TGTGCCAGCAGCTTCGGACAGTGGTTCAACAATGAGCAGTTCTTC
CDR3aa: CASSFGQWFNNEQFF

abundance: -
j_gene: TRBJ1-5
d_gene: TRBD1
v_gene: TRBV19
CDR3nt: TGTGCCAGTAGTCCTCCAGACAGGGGTTGGGATCAGCCCCAGCATTTT
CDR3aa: CASSPPDRGWDQPQHF

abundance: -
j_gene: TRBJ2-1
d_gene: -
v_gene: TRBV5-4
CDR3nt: TGTGCCAGCAGCTTGCCGGGGGGCGGTATGAATGAGCAGTTCTTC
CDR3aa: CASSLPGGGMNEQFF

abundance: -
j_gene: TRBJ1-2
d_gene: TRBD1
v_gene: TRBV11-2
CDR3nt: TGTGCCAGCAGCCCGGAAGACAGGGTCCGTGGCTACACCTTC
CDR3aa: CASSPEDRVRGYTF

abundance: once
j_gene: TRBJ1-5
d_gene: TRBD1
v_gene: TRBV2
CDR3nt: TGTGCCAGCAGTGGGCTGAGGGGGCCCAACAAGGGGCCCCAGCATTTT
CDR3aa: CASSGLRGPNKGPQHF

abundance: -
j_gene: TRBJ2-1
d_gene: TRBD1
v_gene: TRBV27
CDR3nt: TGTGCCAGCACCGGACAGGGGTATGAGCAGTTCTTC
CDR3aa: CASTGQGYEQFF

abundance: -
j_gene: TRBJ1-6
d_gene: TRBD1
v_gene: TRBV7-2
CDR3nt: TGTGCCAGCAGCTTGAAGACAGGGCGGAATTCACCCCTCCACTTT
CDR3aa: CASSLKTGRNSPLHF